The 31 T cell receptor beta chains listed next were all sequenced from one sample in a study of T cell responses to AZD1222 COVID-19 vaccine. Profiling relied on immunoSEQ multiplex PCR, and the TCRdb table lists in-frame clones only, not all of them. The table has roughly 260,000 clones, about 92% seen once. Sample: peripheral blood, taken on day 0 of AZD1222 vaccination. The receptor source for this set is an adult in good health.

This sequence joins TRBV6-2 or TRBV6-3 and TRBJ2-6; D unresolved. The CDR3 has 15 amino acids. Per germline, CDR1 MNHEY and CDR2 SVGEGT. V dropped 6 bases and J dropped 0 bases, with 9 bases sitting between them. DNA for the CDR3: TGTGCCAGCAGCAGACTCCCCTCTGGGGCCAACGTCCTGACTTTC. Protein sequence: CASSRLPSGANVLTF.

V gene TRBV6-1 combines with J gene TRBJ1-3, with 9 positions matching TRBD1. Germline values: CDR1 MNHNS, CDR2 SASEGT. The CDR3 totals 15 residues. Losses at the gene ends were 1 base for V and 3 bases for J; bases not matched to a gene: 1. The CDR3 loop reads CASSEDRGLGNTIYF. CDR3 bases: TGTGCCAGCAGTGAAGACAGGGGGCTTGGAAACACCATATATTTT.

J is TRBJ2-2 and V is TRBV7-9; no reliable D call. CDR3 length: 14 amino acids. Germline V gene data show CDR1 as SEHNR and CDR2 as FQNEAQ (reference sequence). Trimming took off 8 bases at V and 3 bases at J, with 13 bases between the two ends. CDR3 sequence reads: CASHPGSYTGELFF. In DNA, the CDR3 is TGTGCCAGCCATCCCGGGTCCTACACCGGGGAGCTGTTTTTT.

The CDR3 here is CASSSSGRTDTQYF. CDR3 DNA sequence: TGTGCCAGCAGCTCTAGCGGGAGGACAGATACGCAGTATTTT. The chain is built from TRBV7-2 and TRBJ2-3, with 11 bases identical to TRBD2. The germline V gene encodes CDR1 SGHTA and CDR2 FQGNSA. Trimming removed 4 bases from V and 3 bases from J; junction bases left unmatched: 0. The CDR3 is 14 residues long.

This chain connects TRBV7-9 to TRBJ2-6; TRBD1 matches 9 bases. The J segment lost 4 bases and the V segment lost 2 bases, leaving 12 bases of the junction unmatched. In germline, CDR1 is SEHNR, CDR2 FQNEAQ (reference sequence). The length of the CDR3 is 19 residues. As DNA, the CDR3 is TGTGCCAGCAGCTTACTGGGACAGGGCCCCAGCTCCGGGGCCAACGTCCTGACTTTC. This gives the protein CASSLLGQGPSSGANVLTF.

The chain is built from TRBV28 and TRBJ2-1; 8 nucleotides align to TRBD1. The V gene end was trimmed by 5 bases and the J gene end by 5 bases; junction bases not matched to a gene: 2. This CDR3 has 13 amino acids. The germline V gene has CDR1 MDHEN and CDR2 SYDVKM. CDR3: CASSGQGNNEQFF. The CDR3 DNA sequence: TGTGCCAGCAGTGGACAGGGTAACAATGAGCAGTTCTTC.

With respect to this clone: Other DNA sequences in the sample encode the same CDR3. J is TRBJ1-2 and V is TRBV19; D gene unclear. Trimming stripped 3 bases from V and 3 bases from J, with 8 bases between. Germline values: CDR1 LNHDA, CDR2 SQIVND (reference sequence). The CDR3 loop spans 13 amino acids. The CDR3 sequence is CASSIAHDYGYTF. In DNA form, the CDR3 reads TGTGCCAGTAGTATTGCGCACGACTATGGCTACACCTTC.

The chain carries TRBV2 and TRBJ1-1; D unresolved. Germline CDR1 is SNHLY and CDR2 is FYNNEI. The ends were cut back, 0 bases at V and 2 bases at J, with 7 bases in the middle. The CDR3 has 14 residues. For the CDR3, the DNA is TGTGCCAGCAGTGAAGCGGCGAGCAACACTGAAGCTTTCTTT. Translated: CASSEAASNTEAFF.

This chain uses TRBV27 with TRBJ2-1; unclear D gene. The length of the CDR3 is 14 residues. Germline V gene sequence: CDR1 MNHEY, CDR2 SMNVEV (reference sequence). V lost 3 bases and J lost 2, with 8 bases in between. CDR3: CASSFVAPYNEQFF. As DNA, the CDR3 is TGTGCCAGCAGTTTCGTCGCCCCCTACAATGAGCAGTTCTTC.

This chain uses TRBV30 with TRBJ2-1; D is unresolved. V lost 0 bases, J lost 10 bases, and 7 bases lay in between. Looked up from germline, CDR1 is GTSNPN and CDR2 is SVGIG (reference sequence). The CDR3 loop spans 11 amino acids. The CDR3: CAWSVLREQFF. Here the CDR3 DNA reads TGTGCCTGGAGTGTTTTGCGGGAGCAGTTCTTC.

The rearrangement links TRBV19 to TRBJ1-1, with D maybe TRBD1 (5 bases). V was cut by 7 bases and J by 8 bases, with 11 bases left in between. The CDR3 has 11 amino acids. Germline assignment: CDR1 LNHDA and CDR2 SQIVND (reference sequence). CDR3 nucleotides: TGTGCCAGTACCGGGGCAGTCGAAGCTTTCTTT. It specifies CASTGAVEAFF. The full variable domain, completed using reference TRBV19 and TRBJ1-1, is DGGITQSPKYLFRKEGQNVTLSCEQNLNHDAMYWYRQDPGQGLRLIYYSQIVNDFQKGDIAEGYSVSREKKESFPLTVTSAQKNPTAFYLCASTGAVEAFFGQGTRLTVV.

The gene calls are TRBV4-2 and TRBJ1-5; D possibly corresponds to TRBD1 (5 bases). Germline-derived CDR1 and CDR2 are LGHNA and YNFKEQ. Trimming removed 4 bases from V and 5 bases from J, with 9 bases in between. The CDR3 covers 13 residues. The CDR3 DNA follows: TGTGCCAGCAGCCTCGGGGCTCATCAGCCCCAGCATTTT. Encoded protein: CASSLGAHQPQHF.

V is TRBV9 and J is TRBJ2-7; 7 bases line up with TRBD1. The CDR3 extends over 14 amino acids. CDR1 and CDR2 (germline): SGDLS, YYNGEE. V trimming: 3 bases; J trimming: 3 bases; junction bases outside the gene matches: 6. The CDR3 nucleotides are TGTGCCAGCAGCGCCGGGACAGAACTCTACGAGCAGTACTTC. This codes for CASSAGTELYEQYF.

The chain carries TRBV15 and TRBJ2-4; 8 nucleotides agree with TRBD2. CDR1 and CDR2 from the germline V gene are LNHNV and YYDKDF (reference sequence). Unmatched junction bases numbered 3, after V lost 5 bases and J lost 3 bases. CDR3 length: 14 residues. This chain's CDR3 is CATSGGRFKNIQYF. CDR3 DNA sequence: TGTGCCACCAGCGGCGGGAGGTTCAAAAACATTCAGTACTTC.

The chain joins TRBV6-5 to TRBJ2-1, with a possible D match to TRBD2 (6 bases). Trimming removed 0 bases from V and 10 bases from J, with 10 bases in between. Germline values: CDR1 MNHEY, CDR2 SVGAGI. This CDR3 comprises 13 residues. Written as DNA, the CDR3 is TGTGCCAGCAGTTACTCGACTAGTCGCGAGCAGTTCTTC. As protein: CASSYSTSREQFF.

This clone was seen a single time. The chain is built from TRBV7-2 and TRBJ2-7, with 10 nucleotides matching TRBD2. The V segment lost 2 bases and the J segment 0 bases; nucleotides outside the gene matches: 1. The CDR3 is made up of 15 amino acids. CDR1 and CDR2 (germline): SGHTA, FQGNSA. CDR3 sequence (DNA): TGTGCCAGCAGCTTAACTAGCGGGGACTCCTACGAGCAGTACTTC. This sequence encodes CASSLTSGDSYEQYF.

This clone is a singleton in its sample. The chain employs TRBV7-2 and TRBJ1-5, with 7 nucleotides matching TRBD1. The CDR3 consists of 15 residues. Germline trimming cut 4 bases from V and 4 bases from J; bases unmatched to any gene: 7. Germline CDR1 SGHTA, CDR2 FQGNSA. DNA of the CDR3: TGTGCCAGCAGCTCAATGGGACAGATGAATCAGCCCCAGCATTTT. This sequence encodes CASSSMGQMNQPQHF.

The V gene is TRBV10-3, the J gene TRBJ2-1; no definite D call. The CDR3 is made up of 14 amino acids. The germline V and J ends were trimmed by 4 bases and 7 bases, with 14 bases remaining between them. CDR1 and CDR2 from the germline V gene are ENHRY and SYGVKD. The CDR3 bases are TGTGCCATCAGTGCGACTTCAATTGCAAATGAGCAGTTCTTC. This sequence encodes CAISATSIANEQFF.

The chain has TRBV5-6 and TRBJ1-1; D gene ambiguous. Trimming took 7 bases from V and 4 from J, leaving 11 bases between them. The CDR3 sequence is 12 residues long. In germline, CDR1 is SGHDT, CDR2 YYEEEE. CDR3 sequence reads: CASGASGTEAFF. In DNA, the CDR3 is TGTGCCAGCGGTGCGTCTGGCACTGAAGCTTTCTTT.

V is TRBV9 and J is TRBJ2-2; D gene unclear. The CDR3 is made up of 15 amino acids. The germline CDR1 and CDR2 sequences are SGDLS and YYNGEE. V was clipped by 0 bases and J by 2 bases, with 8 bases between them. The CDR3 is CASSVGGDNTGELFF. As DNA, the CDR3 is TGTGCCAGCAGCGTAGGAGGTGATAACACCGGGGAGCTGTTTTTT.

The chain joins TRBV18 to TRBJ2-2; 9 bases fit TRBD2. Looked up from germline, CDR1 is KGHSH and CDR2 is LQKENI. Germline trimming cut 0 bases from V and 2 bases from J; bases unmatched to any gene: 4. CDR3 length: 17 amino acids. This chain's CDR3 is CASSPPSGGQNTGELFF. CDR3 nucleotides: TGTGCCAGCTCACCACCGAGCGGGGGGCAAAACACCGGGGAGCTGTTTTTT.

CDR3: CATVRGLGMNTEAFF. CDR3 DNA sequence: TGTGCCACCGTCAGGGGACTAGGCATGAACACTGAAGCTTTCTTT. This chain uses TRBV6-5 with TRBJ1-1; TRBD1 might be the D (6 bases). The ends were cut back, 10 bases at V and 0 bases at J, with 18 bases in the middle. This CDR3 is 15 amino acids long. From germline, CDR1 is MNHEY and CDR2 SVGAGI.

The chain couples TRBV6-6 to TRBJ1-5; 8 nucleotides agree with TRBD1. This CDR3 is 16 amino acids long. The germline V gene encodes CDR1 MNHNY and CDR2 SVGAGI (reference sequence). The V segment lost 8 bases and the J segment 0 bases; nucleotides outside the gene matches: 9. The CDR3 nucleotides are TGTGCCAGCGACGACAGGGGTGGAGATAGCAATCAGCCCCAGCATTTT. Protein product: CASDDRGGDSNQPQHF.

The chain joins TRBV28 to TRBJ2-7; 7 bases line up with TRBD2. CDR1 is MDHEN, CDR2 SYDVKM, per germline. This CDR3 region has 12 residues. V dropped 4 bases and J dropped 7; count of bases not matched to a gene: 4. Here the CDR3 reads CASSSGGGEQYF. For the CDR3, the DNA is TGTGCCAGCAGTTCGGGGGGTGGTGAGCAGTACTTC.

The V gene is TRBV27, the J gene TRBJ1-2; the D is unclear. The CDR3 has 16 residues. Trimming pared 2 bases from V and 1 base from J, leaving 14 bases between. The germline V gene has CDR1 MNHEY and CDR2 SMNVEV (reference sequence). The CDR3 sequence is CASSLTGRMLNYGYTF. CDR3 coding DNA: TGTGCCAGCAGTTTAACTGGCCGGATGCTTAACTATGGCTACACCTTC.

CDR3 sequence (DNA): TGTGCCAGCAGGGGACCTCCCGGACACATCTACGAGCAGTACTTC. This encodes CASRGPPGHIYEQYF. The chain recombines TRBV6-5 with TRBJ2-7; D is possibly TRBD1 or TRBD2 (5 bases each). CDR1 and CDR2 (germline): MNHEY, SVGAGI. The CDR3 is 15 residues long. Trimming pared 6 bases from V and 3 bases from J, leaving 18 bases between.

The V and J genes are TRBV6-1 and TRBJ2-7; D ambiguous. Trimming left V 1 base short and J 3 bases short, with 13 bases between. CDR3 length: 15 residues. CDR1 and CDR2 (germline): MNHNS, SASEGT. The CDR3 region is CASSEVGPGNYEQYF. The CDR3, as DNA: TGTGCCAGCAGTGAAGTAGGACCTGGAAACTACGAGCAGTACTTC.

The rearrangement uses TRBV11-2 and TRBJ2-7; perhaps TRBD2 as D (5 bases). This CDR3 has 15 residues. Looked up from germline, CDR1 is SGHAT and CDR2 is FQNNGV. With 5 bases removed from V and 3 bases from J, the gap between germline ends came to 17 bases. CDR3 nucleotides: TGTGCCAGCAGCCTCATCTCGGACTCTGTCTACGAGCAGTACTTC. The encoded protein is CASSLISDSVYEQYF.

This chain's CDR3 is CASSQEGGLNTEAFF. Written as DNA, the CDR3 is TGCGCCAGCAGCCAAGAGGGGGGCTTGAACACTGAAGCTTTCTTT. The rearrangement joins TRBV4-1 to TRBJ1-1; weak D call: TRBD1 (6 bases). V dropped 0 bases and J dropped 0 bases, with 8 bases sitting between them. This CDR3 comprises 15 residues. Per the germline V gene, CDR1 is MGHRA and CDR2 is YSYEKL.

The rearrangement uses TRBV3-1 (or the pseudogene TRBV3-2) and TRBJ1-2; 7 bases align to TRBD1. V shed 4 bases, J shed 2 bases, and the junction held 7 bases outside the gene matches. Germline V gene sequence: CDR1 LGHDT, CDR2 YNNKEL (reference sequence). This CDR3 has 15 amino acids. The CDR3 sequence: CASSPRTGENYGYTF. The CDR3 DNA reads as TGTGCCAGCAGCCCACGGACAGGAGAGAACTATGGCTACACCTTC.

For the CDR3, the DNA is TGTGCCAGCAGCTTAGTGGGGGACTATGGCTACACCTTC. This translates into CASSLVGDYGYTF. V usage is TRBV7-8 and J usage is TRBJ1-2; D is perhaps TRBD1 (5 bases). V lost 1 base, J lost 3 bases, and 6 bases lay in between. CDR3 length: 13 residues. Germline V lookup: CDR1 SGHVS, CDR2 FQNEAQ.